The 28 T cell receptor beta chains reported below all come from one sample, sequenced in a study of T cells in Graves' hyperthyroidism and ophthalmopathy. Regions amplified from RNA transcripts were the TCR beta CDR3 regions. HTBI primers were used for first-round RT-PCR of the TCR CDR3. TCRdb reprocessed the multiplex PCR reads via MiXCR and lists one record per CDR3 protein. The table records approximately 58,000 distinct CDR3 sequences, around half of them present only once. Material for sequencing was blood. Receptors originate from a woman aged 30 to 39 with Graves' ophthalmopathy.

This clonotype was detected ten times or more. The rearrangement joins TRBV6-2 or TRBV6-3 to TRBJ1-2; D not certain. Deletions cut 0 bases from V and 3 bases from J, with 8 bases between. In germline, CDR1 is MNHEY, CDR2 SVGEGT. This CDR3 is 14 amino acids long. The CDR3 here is CASSYSPRDYGYTF. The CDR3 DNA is TGTGCCAGCAGTTACTCGCCCCGGGACTATGGCTACACCTTC.

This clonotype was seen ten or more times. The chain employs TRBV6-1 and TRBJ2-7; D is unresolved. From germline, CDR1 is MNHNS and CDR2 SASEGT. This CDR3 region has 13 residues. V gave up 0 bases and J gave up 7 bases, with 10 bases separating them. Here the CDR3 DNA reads TGTGCCAGCAGTGAAGCGCAAGCGAGGGAGCAGTACTTC. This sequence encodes CASSEAQAREQYF.

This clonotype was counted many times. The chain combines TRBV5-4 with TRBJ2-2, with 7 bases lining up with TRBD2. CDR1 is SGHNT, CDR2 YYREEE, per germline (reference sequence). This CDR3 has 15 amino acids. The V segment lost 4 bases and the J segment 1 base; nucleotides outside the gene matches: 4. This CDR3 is CASSGGRLNTGELFF. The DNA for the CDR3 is TGTGCCAGCAGCGGCGGGAGACTGAACACCGGGGAGCTGTTTTTT.

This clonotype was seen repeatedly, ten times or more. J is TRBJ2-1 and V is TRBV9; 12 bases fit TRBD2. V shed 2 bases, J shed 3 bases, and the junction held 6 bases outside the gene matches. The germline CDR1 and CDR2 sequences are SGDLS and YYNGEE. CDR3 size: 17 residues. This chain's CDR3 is CASSVGLAGSFYNEQFF. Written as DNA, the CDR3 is TGTGCCAGCAGCGTGGGACTAGCGGGCTCCTTCTACAATGAGCAGTTCTTC.

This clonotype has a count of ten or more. The CDR3 coding sequence is TGTGCCAGTAGTATAAGGCTGGGAGGAAATGATTCACCCCTCCACTTT. This sequence encodes CASSIRLGGNDSPLHF. V usage is TRBV19 and J usage is TRBJ1-6; D is unresolved. Trimming removed 2 bases at V and 8 bases at J, with 16 bases between. The CDR3 sequence is 16 residues long. CDR1 is LNHDA, CDR2 SQIVND, per germline (reference sequence).

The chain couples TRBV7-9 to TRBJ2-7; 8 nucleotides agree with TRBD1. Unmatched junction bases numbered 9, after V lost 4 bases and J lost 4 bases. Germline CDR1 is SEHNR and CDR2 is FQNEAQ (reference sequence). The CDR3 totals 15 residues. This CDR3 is CASSYGQGAVYEQYF. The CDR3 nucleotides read TGTGCCAGCAGCTACGGACAGGGAGCAGTGTACGAGCAGTACTTC.

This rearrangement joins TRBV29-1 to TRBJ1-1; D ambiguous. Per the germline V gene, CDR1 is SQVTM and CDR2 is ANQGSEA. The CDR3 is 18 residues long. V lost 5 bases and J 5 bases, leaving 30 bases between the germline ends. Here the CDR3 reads CSVSGAGGPGDTPTEAFF. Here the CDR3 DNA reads TGCAGCGTTTCGGGAGCGGGAGGGCCCGGAGATACGCCGACTGAAGCTTTCTTT.

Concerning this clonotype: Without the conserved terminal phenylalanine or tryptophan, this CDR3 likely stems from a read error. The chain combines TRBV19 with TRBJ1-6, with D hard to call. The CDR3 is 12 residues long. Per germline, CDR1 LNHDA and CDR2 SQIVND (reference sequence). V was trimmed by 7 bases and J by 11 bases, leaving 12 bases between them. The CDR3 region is CASTVSNPPLHY. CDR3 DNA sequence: TGTGCCAGTACAGTTTCTAACCCACCCCTCCACTAT.

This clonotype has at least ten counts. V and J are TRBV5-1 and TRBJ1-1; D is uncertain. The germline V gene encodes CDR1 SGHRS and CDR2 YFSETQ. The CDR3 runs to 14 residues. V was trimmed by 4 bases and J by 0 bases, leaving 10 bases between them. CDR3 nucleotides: TGCGCCAGCAGCCCAGGAGCTATGAACACTGAAGCTTTCTTT. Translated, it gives CASSPGAMNTEAFF. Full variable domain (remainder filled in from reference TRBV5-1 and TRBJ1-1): KAGVTQTPRYLIKTRGQQVTLSCSPISGHRSVSWYQQTPGQGLQFLFEYFSETQRNKGNFPGRFSGRQFSNSRSEMNVSTLELGDSALYLCASSPGAMNTEAFFGQGTRLTVV.

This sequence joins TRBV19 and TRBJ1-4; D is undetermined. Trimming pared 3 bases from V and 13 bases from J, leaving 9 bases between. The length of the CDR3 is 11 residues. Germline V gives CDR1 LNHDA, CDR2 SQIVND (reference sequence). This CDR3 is CASSISPGLFF. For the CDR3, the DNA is TGTGCCAGTAGTATCTCTCCGGGACTGTTTTTT.

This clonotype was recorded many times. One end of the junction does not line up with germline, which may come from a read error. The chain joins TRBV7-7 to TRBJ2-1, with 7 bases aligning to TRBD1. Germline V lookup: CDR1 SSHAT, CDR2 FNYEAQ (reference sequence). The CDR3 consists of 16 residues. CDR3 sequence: CASSPGQAPSYNEQFF. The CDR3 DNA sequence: TGTGCTAGCAGCCCCGGACAGGCCCCTTCCTACAATGAGCAGTTCTTC.

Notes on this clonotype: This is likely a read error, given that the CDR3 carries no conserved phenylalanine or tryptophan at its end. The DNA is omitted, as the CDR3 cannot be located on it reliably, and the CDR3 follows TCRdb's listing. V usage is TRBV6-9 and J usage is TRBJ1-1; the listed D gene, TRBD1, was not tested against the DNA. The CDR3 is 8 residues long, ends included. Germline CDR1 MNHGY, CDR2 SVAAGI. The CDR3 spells CASSHGTD.

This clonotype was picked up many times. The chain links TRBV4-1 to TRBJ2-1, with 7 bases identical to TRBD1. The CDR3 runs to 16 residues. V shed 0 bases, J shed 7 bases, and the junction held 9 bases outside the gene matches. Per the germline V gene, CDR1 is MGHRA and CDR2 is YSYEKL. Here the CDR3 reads CASSQDRTRGFNEQFF. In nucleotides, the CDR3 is TGCGCCAGCAGCCAAGACAGAACCAGGGGGTTTAATGAGCAGTTCTTC.

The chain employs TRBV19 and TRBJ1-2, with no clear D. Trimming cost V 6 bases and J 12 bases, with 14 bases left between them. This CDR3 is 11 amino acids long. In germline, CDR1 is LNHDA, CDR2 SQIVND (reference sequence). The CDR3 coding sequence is TGTGCCAGTAGCCTAGGATCTGGAAACACCTTC. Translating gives CASSLGSGNTF. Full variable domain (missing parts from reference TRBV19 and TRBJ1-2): DGGITQSPKYLFRKEGQNVTLSCEQNLNHDAMYWYRQDPGQGLRLIYYSQIVNDFQKGDIAEGYSVSREKKESFPLTVTSAQKNPTAFYLCASSLGSGNTFGSGTRLTVV.

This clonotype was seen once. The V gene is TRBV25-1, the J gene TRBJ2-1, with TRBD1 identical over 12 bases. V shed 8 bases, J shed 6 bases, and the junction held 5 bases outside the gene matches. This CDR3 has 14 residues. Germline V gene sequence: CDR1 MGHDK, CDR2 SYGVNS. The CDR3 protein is CASVGDRGRNEQFF. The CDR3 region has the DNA TGTGCCAGCGTGGGGGACAGGGGGCGCAATGAGCAGTTCTTC.

CDR3 sequence: CASSSRGLAGGETEAFF. As DNA, the CDR3 is TGTGCCAGCAGCTCAAGGGGACTAGCGGGAGGAGAGACTGAAGCTTTCTTT. This chain links TRBV7-3 with TRBJ1-1, with a weak D call TRBD1 (5 bases). Germline lookup yields CDR1 SGHTA and CDR2 FQGTGA. The CDR3 spans 17 residues. V lost 4 bases and J 5 bases, leaving 23 bases between the germline ends. Based on the CDR3 plus reference TRBV7-3 and TRBJ1-1, the full variable domain is GAGVSQTPSNKVTEKGKYVELRCDPISGHTALYWYRQSLGQGPEFLIYFQGTGAADDSGLPNDRFFAVRPEGSVSTLKIQRTERGDSAVYLCASSSRGLAGGETEAFFGQGTRLTVV.

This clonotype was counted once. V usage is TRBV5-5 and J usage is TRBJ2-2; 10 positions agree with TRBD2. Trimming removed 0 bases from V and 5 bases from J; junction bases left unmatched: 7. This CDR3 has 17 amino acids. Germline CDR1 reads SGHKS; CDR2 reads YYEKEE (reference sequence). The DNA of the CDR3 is TGTGCCAGCAGCTTGGCCCCTAGCGGGAGACGGACCGGGGAGCTGTTTTTT. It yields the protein CASSLAPSGRRTGELFF.

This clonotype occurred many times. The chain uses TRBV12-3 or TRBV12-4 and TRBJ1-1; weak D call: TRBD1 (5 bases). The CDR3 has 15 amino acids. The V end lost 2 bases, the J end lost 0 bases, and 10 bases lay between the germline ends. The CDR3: CASSLMGDLNTEAFF. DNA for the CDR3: TGTGCCAGCAGTTTAATGGGGGACCTGAACACTGAAGCTTTCTTT.

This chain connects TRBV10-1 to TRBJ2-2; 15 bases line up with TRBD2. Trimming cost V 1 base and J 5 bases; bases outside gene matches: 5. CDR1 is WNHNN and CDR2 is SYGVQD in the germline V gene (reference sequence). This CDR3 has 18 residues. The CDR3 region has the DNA TGCGCCAGCAGTGAGTGTGGGACTAGCGGGAGGATTACCGGGGAGCTGTTTTTT. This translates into CASSECGTSGRITGELFF.

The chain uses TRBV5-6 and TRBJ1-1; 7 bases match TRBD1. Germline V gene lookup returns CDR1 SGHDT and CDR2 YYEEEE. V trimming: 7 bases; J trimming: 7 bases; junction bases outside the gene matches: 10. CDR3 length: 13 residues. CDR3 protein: CASYRQGFNEAFF. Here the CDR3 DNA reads TGTGCCAGCTATAGACAGGGATTCAATGAAGCTTTCTTT.

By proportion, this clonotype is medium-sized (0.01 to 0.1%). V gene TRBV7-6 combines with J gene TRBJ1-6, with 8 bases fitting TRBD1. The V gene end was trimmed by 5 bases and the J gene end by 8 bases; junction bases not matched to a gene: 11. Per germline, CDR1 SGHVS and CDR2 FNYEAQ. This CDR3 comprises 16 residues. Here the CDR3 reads CASSQDRVGLDSPLHF. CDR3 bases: TGTGCCAGCAGCCAGGACAGGGTCGGGTTGGATTCACCCCTCCACTTT.

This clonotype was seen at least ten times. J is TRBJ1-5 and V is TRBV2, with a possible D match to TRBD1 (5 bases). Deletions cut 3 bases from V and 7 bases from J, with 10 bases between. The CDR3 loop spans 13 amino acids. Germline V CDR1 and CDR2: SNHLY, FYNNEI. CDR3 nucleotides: TGTGCCAGCAGTGATAGGGGAAAACAGCCCCAGCATTTT. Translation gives CASSDRGKQPQHF. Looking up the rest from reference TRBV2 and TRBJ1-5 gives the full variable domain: EPEVTQTPSHQVTQMGQEVILRCVPISNHLYFYWYRQILGQKVEFLVSFYNNEISEKSEIFDDQFSVERPDGSNFTLKIRSTKLEDSAMYFCASSDRGKQPQHFGDGTRLSIL.

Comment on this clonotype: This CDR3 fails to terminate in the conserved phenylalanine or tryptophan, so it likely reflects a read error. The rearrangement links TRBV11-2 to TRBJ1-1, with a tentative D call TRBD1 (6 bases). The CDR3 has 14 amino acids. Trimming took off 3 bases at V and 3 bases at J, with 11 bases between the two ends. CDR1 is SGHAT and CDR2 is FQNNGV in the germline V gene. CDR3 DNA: TGTGCCAGCAGCTTCGGGGGGGGGCACACTGAAGCTTTCTGT. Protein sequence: CASSFGGGHTEAFC.

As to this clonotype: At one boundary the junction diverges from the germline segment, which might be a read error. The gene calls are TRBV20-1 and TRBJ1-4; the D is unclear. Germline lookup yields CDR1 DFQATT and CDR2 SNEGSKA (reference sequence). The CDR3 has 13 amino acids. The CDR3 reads CSGRDVYIGELIF. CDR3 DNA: TGCAGTGGTAGAGATGTGTACATCGGGGAGCTGATTTTT.

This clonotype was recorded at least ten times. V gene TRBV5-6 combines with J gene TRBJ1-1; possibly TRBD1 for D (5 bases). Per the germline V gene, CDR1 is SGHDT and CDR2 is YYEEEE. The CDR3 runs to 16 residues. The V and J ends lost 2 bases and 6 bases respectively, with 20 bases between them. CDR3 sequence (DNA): TGTGCCAGCAGCTTCCGGCCGGGAGGGGCTGGTTCTGAAGCTTTCTTT. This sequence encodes CASSFRPGGAGSEAFF. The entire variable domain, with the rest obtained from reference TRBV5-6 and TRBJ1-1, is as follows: DAGVTQSPTHLIKTRGQQVTLRCSPKSGHDTVSWYQQALGQGPQFIFQYYEEEERQRGNFPDRFSGHQFPNYSSELNVNALLLGDSALYLCASSFRPGGAGSEAFFGQGTRLTVV.

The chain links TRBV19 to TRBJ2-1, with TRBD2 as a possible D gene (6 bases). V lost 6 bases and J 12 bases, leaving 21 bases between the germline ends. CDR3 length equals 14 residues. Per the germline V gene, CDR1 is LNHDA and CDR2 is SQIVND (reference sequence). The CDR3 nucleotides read TGTGCCAGTAGCCCGGGACTGGCGGGATGGACGCAGTTCTTC. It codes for CASSPGLAGWTQFF.

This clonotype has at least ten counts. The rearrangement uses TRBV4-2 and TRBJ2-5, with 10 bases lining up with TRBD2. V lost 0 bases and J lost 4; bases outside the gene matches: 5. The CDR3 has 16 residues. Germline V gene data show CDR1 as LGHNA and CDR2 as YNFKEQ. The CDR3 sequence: CASSQEGVAGGETQYF. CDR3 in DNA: TGTGCCAGCAGCCAAGAGGGGGTAGCGGGAGGAGAGACCCAGTACTTC.

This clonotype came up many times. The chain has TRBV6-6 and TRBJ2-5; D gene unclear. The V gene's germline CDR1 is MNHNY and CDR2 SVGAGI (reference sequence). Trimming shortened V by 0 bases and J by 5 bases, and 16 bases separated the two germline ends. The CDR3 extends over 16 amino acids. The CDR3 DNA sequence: TGTGCCAGCAGTTACTCGACTCAGGTCGGCTTCGAGACCCAGTACTTC. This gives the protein CASSYSTQVGFETQYF.